This T cell receptor beta chain is from a study of read filtering for tumor transcriptome and immune sequencing. Across the study: 8 patients were R-ISS I, 16 were R-ISS II, roughly seven were R-ISS III.

V lost 4 bases and J lost 7; bases outside the gene matches: 16. The CDR3 spans 17 residues. Germline assignment: CDR1 DFQATT and CDR2 SNEGSKA (reference sequence). Molecular barcoded adaptors covering alpha/delta and beta/gamma chains were used on around 400 ng RNA. One entry per CDR3 protein, called by TCRdb with MiXCR from the reads. In the table there are fewer than 25,000 distinct CDR3 sequences, about 22% of which are singletons. The sequence was obtained from a donor over 35 with multiple myeloma. The chain joins TRBV20-1 to TRBJ2-1; TRBD2 aligns across 10 bases. Sample: a population of CD138-negative cells sorted from bone marrow. The CDR3 bases are TGCAGTGCTACTGACCGCCACCAGCGGGGGGGCCAGAATGAGCAGTTCTTC. It codes for CSATDRHQRGGQNEQFF.